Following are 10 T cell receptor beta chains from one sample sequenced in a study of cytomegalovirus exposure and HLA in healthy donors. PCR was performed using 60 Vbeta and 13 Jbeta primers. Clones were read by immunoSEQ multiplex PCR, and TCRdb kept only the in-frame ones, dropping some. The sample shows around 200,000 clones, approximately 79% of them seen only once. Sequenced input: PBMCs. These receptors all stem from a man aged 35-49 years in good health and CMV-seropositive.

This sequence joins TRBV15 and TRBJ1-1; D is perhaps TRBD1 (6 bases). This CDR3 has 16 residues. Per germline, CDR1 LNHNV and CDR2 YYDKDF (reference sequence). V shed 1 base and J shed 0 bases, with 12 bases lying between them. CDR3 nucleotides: TGTGCCACCAGCAGAGGGGATGGACAGATGAACACTGAAGCTTTCTTT. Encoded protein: CATSRGDGQMNTEAFF.

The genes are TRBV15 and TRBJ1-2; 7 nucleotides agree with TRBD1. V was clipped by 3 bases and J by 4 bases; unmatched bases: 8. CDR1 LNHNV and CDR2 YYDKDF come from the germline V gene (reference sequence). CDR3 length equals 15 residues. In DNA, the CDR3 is TGTGCCACCAGCAGGGATCGACAGGGCCTCTATGGCTACACCTTC. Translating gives CATSRDRQGLYGYTF.

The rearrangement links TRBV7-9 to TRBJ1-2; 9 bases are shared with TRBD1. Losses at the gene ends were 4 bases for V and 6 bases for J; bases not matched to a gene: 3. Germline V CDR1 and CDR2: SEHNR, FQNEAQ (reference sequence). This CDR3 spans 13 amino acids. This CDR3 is CASSYGQGNGYTF. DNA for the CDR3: TGTGCCAGCAGCTACGGACAGGGGAATGGCTACACCTTC.

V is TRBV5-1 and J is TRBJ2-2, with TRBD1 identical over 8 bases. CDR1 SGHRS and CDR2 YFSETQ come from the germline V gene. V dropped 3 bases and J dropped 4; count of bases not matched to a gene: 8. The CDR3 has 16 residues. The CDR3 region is CASSYQGAVGTGELFF. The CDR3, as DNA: TGCGCCAGCAGCTACCAGGGGGCGGTCGGCACCGGGGAGCTGTTTTTT. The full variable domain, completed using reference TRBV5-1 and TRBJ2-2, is KAGVTQTPRYLIKTRGQQVTLSCSPISGHRSVSWYQQTPGQGLQFLFEYFSETQRNKGNFPGRFSGRQFSNSRSEMNVSTLELGDSALYLCASSYQGAVGTGELFFGEGSRLTVL.

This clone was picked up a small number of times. The CDR3 DNA is TGTGCCAGCAGTTTAAGAGGGGGGGACTATGGCTACACCTTC. Translating gives CASSLRGGDYGYTF. The chain carries TRBV27 and TRBJ1-2; possible D gene TRBD1, 6 bases. The CDR3 has 14 residues. Germline V CDR1 and CDR2: MNHEY, SMNVEV (reference sequence). The V gene lost 2 bases and the J gene lost 3 bases, with 10 bases spanning the gap.

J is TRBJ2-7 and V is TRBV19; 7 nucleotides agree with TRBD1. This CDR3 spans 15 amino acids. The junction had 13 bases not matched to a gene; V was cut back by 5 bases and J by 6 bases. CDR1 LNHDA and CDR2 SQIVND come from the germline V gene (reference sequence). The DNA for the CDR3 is TGTGCCAGTAGTTCCGAGACAGGGAAAACTCTCGAGCAGTACTTC. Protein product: CASSSETGKTLEQYF.

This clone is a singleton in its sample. CDR3 region: CASSITGTSYTEAFF. CDR3 DNA sequence: TGTGCCAGTAGTATCACCGGGACATCATACACTGAAGCTTTCTTT. This rearrangement joins TRBV19 to TRBJ1-1; possible D gene TRBD1, 6 bases. The CDR3 is made up of 15 amino acids. Germline CDR1 LNHDA, CDR2 SQIVND (reference sequence). Trimming stripped 3 bases from V and 3 bases from J, with 14 bases between.

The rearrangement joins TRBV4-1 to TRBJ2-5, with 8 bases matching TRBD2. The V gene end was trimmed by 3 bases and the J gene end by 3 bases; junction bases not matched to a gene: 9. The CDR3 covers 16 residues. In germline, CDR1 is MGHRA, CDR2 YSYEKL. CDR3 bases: TGCGCCAGCAGCCATACCCGGGGGGGAAACGAAGAGACCCAGTACTTC. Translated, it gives CASSHTRGGNEETQYF.

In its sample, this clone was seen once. CDR3 nucleotides: TGTGCCAGCACTAGGACAGGGGCCAACACCGGGGAGCTGTTTTTT. Encoded protein: CASTRTGANTGELFF. The chain joins TRBV2 to TRBJ2-2; TRBD1 agrees at 9 bases. Losses at the gene ends were 7 bases for V and 2 bases for J; bases not matched to a gene: 5. Looked up from germline, CDR1 is SNHLY and CDR2 is FYNNEI. This CDR3 is 15 amino acids long.

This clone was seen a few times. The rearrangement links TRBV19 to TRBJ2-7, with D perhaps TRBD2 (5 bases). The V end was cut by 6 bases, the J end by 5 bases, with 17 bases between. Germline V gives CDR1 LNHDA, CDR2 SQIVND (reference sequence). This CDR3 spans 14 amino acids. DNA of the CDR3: TGTGCCAGTAGGCCCGGGATCAAGACTGACGAGCAGTACTTC. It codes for CASRPGIKTDEQYF. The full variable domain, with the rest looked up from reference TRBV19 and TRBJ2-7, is DGGITQSPKYLFRKEGQNVTLSCEQNLNHDAMYWYRQDPGQGLRLIYYSQIVNDFQKGDIAEGYSVSREKKESFPLTVTSAQKNPTAFYLCASRPGIKTDEQYFGPGTRLTVT.